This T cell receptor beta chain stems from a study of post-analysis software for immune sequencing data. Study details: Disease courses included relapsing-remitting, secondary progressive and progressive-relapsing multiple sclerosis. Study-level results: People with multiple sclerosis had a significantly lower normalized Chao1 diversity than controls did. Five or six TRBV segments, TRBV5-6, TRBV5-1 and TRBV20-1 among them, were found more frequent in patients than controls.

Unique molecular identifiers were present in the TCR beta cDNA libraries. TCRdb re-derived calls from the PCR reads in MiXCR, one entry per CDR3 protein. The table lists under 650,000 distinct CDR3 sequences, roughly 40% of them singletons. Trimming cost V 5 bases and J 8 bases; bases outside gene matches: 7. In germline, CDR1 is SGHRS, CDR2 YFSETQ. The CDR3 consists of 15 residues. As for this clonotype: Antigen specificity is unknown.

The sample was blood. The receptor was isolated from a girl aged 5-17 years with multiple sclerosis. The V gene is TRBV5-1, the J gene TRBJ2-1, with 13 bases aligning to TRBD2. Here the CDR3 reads CASSQTSGRSYEQFF. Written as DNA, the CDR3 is TGCGCCAGCAGTCAGACTAGCGGGAGGAGCTATGAGCAGTTCTTC.